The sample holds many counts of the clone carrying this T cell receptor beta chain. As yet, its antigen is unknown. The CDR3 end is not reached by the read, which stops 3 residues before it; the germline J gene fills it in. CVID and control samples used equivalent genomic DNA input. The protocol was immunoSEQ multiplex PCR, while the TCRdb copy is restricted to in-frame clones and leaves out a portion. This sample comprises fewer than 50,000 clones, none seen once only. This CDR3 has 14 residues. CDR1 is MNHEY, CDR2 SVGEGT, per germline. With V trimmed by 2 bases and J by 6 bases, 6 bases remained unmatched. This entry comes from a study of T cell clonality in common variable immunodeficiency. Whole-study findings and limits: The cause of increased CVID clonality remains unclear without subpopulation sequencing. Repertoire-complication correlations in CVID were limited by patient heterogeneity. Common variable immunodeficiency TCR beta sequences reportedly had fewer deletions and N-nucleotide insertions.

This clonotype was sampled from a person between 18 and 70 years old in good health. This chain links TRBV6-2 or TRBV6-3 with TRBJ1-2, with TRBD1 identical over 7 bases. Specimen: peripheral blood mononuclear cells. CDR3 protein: CASSYAGTENGYTF. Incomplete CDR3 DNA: TGTGCCAGCAGTTACGCCGGGACAGAGAATGGC.